This T cell receptor (beta chain) is drawn from a study of shared clonotypes between healthy human individuals. Study details: Donors consisted of two women and a few men between 18 and 49.

The protocol was immunoSEQ multiplex PCR, while the TCRdb copy is restricted to in-frame clones and leaves out a portion. The data contain fewer than 1.8 million clones, around 98.5% of them seen just once; the ten biggest clones take up roughly 0.36%. Losses at the gene ends were 8 bases for V and 0 bases for J; bases not matched to a gene: 6. This CDR3 contains 16 residues. The germline V gene encodes CDR1 LNHDA and CDR2 SQIVND (reference sequence). This chain joins TRBV19 and TRBJ2-3, with 12 bases that match TRBD2. The specimen sequenced was naive CD4+ T cells sorted from blood. Subset here: CD45RA+ positively selected. This receptor was obtained from a young man in good health. The CDR3: CASGRLAGASTDTQYF. In DNA, the CDR3 is TGTGCCAGTGGGCGACTAGCGGGAGCTAGCACAGATACGCAGTATTTT. Looking up the rest from reference TRBV19 and TRBJ2-3 gives the full variable domain: DGGITQSPKYLFRKEGQNVTLSCEQNLNHDAMYWYRQDPGQGLRLIYYSQIVNDFQKGDIAEGYSVSREKKESFPLTVTSAQKNPTAFYLCASGRLAGASTDTQYFGPGTRLTVL.